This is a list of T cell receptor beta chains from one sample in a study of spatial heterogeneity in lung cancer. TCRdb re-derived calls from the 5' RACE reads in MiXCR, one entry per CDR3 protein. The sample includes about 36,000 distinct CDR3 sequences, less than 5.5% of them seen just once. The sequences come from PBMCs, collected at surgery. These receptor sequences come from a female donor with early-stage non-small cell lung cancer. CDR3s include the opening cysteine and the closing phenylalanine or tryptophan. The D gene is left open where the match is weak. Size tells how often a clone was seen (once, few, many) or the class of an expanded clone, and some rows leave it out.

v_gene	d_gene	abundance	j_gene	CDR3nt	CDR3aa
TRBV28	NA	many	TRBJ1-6	TGTGCCATCATGGGGGGGGGCGAGAGGCCCCTCCACTTT	CAIMGGGERPLHF
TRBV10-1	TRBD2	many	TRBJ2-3	TGCGCCAGCAGCCCGGGACTAGCGGGAGCAGATACGCAGTATTTT	CASSPGLAGADTQYF
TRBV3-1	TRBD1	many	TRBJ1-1	TGTGCCAGCAGCCCCGCCATCGACAGGGACACTGAAGCTTTCTTT	CASSPAIDRDTEAFF
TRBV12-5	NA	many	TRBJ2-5	TGTGCTAGTGGTTTGGCTCCGGGTCGCGTAGAGACCCAGTACTTC	CASGLAPGRVETQYF
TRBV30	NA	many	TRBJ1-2	TGTGCCTGGAGTCAGGAGGGGTCCCATGGCTACACCTTC	CAWSQEGSHGYTF
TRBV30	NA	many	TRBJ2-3	TGTGCCTGGAGTTCAGTACTAGCAGATACGCAGTATTTT	CAWSSVLADTQYF
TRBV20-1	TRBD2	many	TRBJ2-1	TGCAGTGCTAGAGATCTACTAGCGGTCTACAATGACTGGTCCTACAATGAGCAGTTCTTC	CSARDLLAVYNDWSYNEQFF
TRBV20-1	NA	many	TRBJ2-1	TGCAGTGCTAGTTCTAGCGCGTACAATGAGCAGTTCTTC	CSASSSAYNEQFF
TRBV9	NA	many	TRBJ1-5	TGTGCCAGCAGCGTAGCGGGGGGTCAGCCCCAGCATTTT	CASSVAGGQPQHF
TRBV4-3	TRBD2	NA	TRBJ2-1	TGCGCCAGCAGCCAAGACGGTACTAGCGGGACCAACAATGAGCAGTTCTTC	CASSQDGTSGTNNEQFF
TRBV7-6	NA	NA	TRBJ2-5	TGTGCCAGCAGCCGTTCCCCAGGGTTTCGGCGGGAGACCCAGTACTTC	CASSRSPGFRRETQYF
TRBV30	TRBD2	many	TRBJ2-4	TGTGCCTGGAGTGCGGGGGGACCGGCCCCTCAGTACTTC	CAWSAGGPAPQYF
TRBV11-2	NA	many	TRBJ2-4	TGTGCCAGCAGCCCCGGCCCGCTTCGAAGGGCCAAAAACATTCAGTACTTC	CASSPGPLRRAKNIQYF
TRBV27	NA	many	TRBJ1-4	TGTGCCAGCAGTCAGTCCTGGGCAACTAATGAAAAACTGTTTTTT	CASSQSWATNEKLFF
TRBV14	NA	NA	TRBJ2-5	TGTGCCAGCAGCCAAGTGTCAGAAAAAGAGACCCAGTACTTC	CASSQVSEKETQYF
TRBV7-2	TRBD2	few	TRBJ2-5	TGTGCCAGCAGCTTTCGGACTAGCCAAGAGACCCAGTACTTC	CASSFRTSQETQYF
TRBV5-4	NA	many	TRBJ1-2	TGTGCCAGCAGCTTAATGACACATGGCTATGGCTACACCTTC	CASSLMTHGYGYTF
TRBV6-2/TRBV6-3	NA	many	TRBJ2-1	TGTGCCAGCAGTTCCGGTCCGCTTGAGCAGTTCTTC	CASSSGPLEQFF
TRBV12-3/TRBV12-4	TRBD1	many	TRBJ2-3	TGTGCCAGCAGTTTAGAGACAGGGGGCTGGGCAGATACGCAGTATTTT	CASSLETGGWADTQYF
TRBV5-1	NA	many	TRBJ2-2	TGCGCCAGCAGCTTGAGGTCAACCGGGGAGCTGTTTTTT	CASSLRSTGELFF
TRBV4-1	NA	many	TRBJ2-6	TGCGCCAGCAGCCAACGGGGGTCAGCCTCTGGGGCCAACGTCCTGACTTTC	CASSQRGSASGANVLTF
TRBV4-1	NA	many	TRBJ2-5	TGCGCCAGCAGCAGATGGGTGGGTTTTGGAGAGACCCAGTACTTC	CASSRWVGFGETQYF
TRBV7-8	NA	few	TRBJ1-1	TGTGCCAGCAGTCTACAGTTCATGAACACTGAAGCTTTCTTT	CASSLQFMNTEAFF
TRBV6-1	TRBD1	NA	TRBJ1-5	TGTGCCAGTGGTGGCCCTCAGGGGGATGGCAATCAGCCCCAGCATTTT	CASGGPQGDGNQPQHF
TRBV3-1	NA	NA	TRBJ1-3	TGTGCCAGCAGCCAAGGGGGGGTGTGGTACAGCTCTGGAAACACCATATATTTT	CASSQGGVWYSSGNTIYF
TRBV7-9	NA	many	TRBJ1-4	TGTGCCAGCAGCTTCGGTTCAACTAATGAAAAACTGTTTTTT	CASSFGSTNEKLFF
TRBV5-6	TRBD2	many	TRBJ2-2	TGTGCCAGCAGCTTTTTAAGCGGGATAAGGACCGGGGAGCTGTTTTTT	CASSFLSGIRTGELFF
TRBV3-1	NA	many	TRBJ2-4	TGTGCCAGCAGCCAACGGGGGACGGGCCGGACCAAAAACATTCAGTACTTC	CASSQRGTGRTKNIQYF
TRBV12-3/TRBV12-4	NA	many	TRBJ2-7	TGTGCCAGCAGCGCTGGCTACTCCTACGAGCAGTACTTC	CASSAGYSYEQYF
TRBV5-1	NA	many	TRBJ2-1	TGCGCCACCCGTACAGGGTATGGGAATGAGCAGTTCTTC	CATRTGYGNEQFF
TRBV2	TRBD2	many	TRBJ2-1	TGTGCCAGCAGTGAAGGGGGGAGGGCCTACAATGAGCAGTTCTTC	CASSEGGRAYNEQFF
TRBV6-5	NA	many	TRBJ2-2	TGTGCCAGCAGTTACTCGCCGAACACCGGGGAGCTGTTTTTT	CASSYSPNTGELFF
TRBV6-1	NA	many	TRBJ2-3	TGTGCCAGCAGTGAAGCGGGGGGCTCCACGCAGTATTTT	CASSEAGGSTQYF
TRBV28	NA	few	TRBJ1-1	TGTGCCAGCAATCCCCCTGGCTACACTGAAGCTTTCTTT	CASNPPGYTEAFF
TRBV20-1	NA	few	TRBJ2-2	TGCAGTGCTTCCCGGGACTCAATCGCCGGGGAGCTGTTTTTT	CSASRDSIAGELFF
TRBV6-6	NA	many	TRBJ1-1	TGTGCCAGCAGTAAACAGGGTTTTACTGAAGCTTTCTTT	CASSKQGFTEAFF
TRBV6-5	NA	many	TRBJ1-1	TGTGCCAGCAGCCCCGGGGGTGTAGGCTTCGGCCCCACTGAAGCTTTCTTT	CASSPGGVGFGPTEAFF
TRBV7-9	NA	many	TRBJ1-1	TGTGCCAGCAGCTTAGGTCGAGGGGCGGGAAAAGCTTTCTTT	CASSLGRGAGKAFF
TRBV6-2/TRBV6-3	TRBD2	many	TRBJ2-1	TGTGCCAGCAGTTCGAATAGCGGGAGCTGGAACAATGAGCAGTTCTTC	CASSSNSGSWNNEQFF